This T cell receptor beta chain appears in the sequencing data of a study of blood T cells in healthy people across ages. It was with a sample-barcoded 5' primer and a J-beta primer mix that a second PCR of roughly 6 to 11 cycles was run. Every sample gave at least 3 million paired-end reads containing CDR3. TCRdb recomputed calls from the 5' RACE reads with MiXCR, one row per CDR3 protein. The sample lists almost 550,000 distinct CDR3 sequences, 24% occurring once. Trimming took 7 bases from V and 2 from J, leaving 18 bases between them. Looked up from germline, CDR1 is SEHNR and CDR2 is FQNEAQ (reference sequence). The CDR3 length is 15 residues. Investigators took roughly 10 milliliters of peripheral blood from every donor. PBMCs, at least 7 million per sample, were isolated. These data also featured in a second study, about T cells of mothers and their children. This second study says: It was through the M1S primer of the second PCR that sample barcodes and 2-4 random nucleotides were added.

The chain links TRBV7-9 to TRBJ2-7; tentatively, D is TRBD1 or TRBD2 (5 bases each). Sample: blood. This sequence was found in a boy aged 5-17 years in good health. The CDR3 bases are TGTGCCAGCACCCCAACCGAAGGGGAGACCTACGAGCAGTACTTC. Amino acid sequence: CASTPTEGETYEQYF.